What follows are 2 T cell receptor beta chains derived from one specimen sequenced in a study of T cells in Graves' hyperthyroidism and ophthalmopathy. Amplified regions were TCR beta CDR3 sequences from RNA transcripts. HTBI primers were employed in a first-round RT-PCR of the TCR CDR3. TCRdb independently ran MiXCR on the multiplex PCR reads; one entry per CDR3 protein. In the table there are fewer than 500,000 distinct CDR3 sequences, roughly 15% of which are singletons. The sample comprised blood. The receptors stem from a young man with Graves' ophthalmopathy.

This clonotype has a handful of counts. The V gene is TRBV25-1, the J gene TRBJ2-7; a weak D match, TRBD1 (5 bases). Germline V CDR1 and CDR2: MGHDK, SYGVNS. V lost 2 bases to trimming and J lost 1 base, with 9 bases between them. CDR3 length: 14 amino acids. CDR3 DNA: TGTGCCAGCAGTGAAGAGACAGCTTCCTACGAGCAGTACTTC. Protein sequence: CASSEETASYEQYF.

The rearrangement joins TRBV5-6 to TRBJ1-5; TRBD1 matches at 9 bases. The CDR3 is 14 residues long. J was trimmed by 5 bases and V by 8 bases; bases with no gene match: 8. Per germline, CDR1 SGHDT and CDR2 YYEEEE. The CDR3 here is CASIPTGGYQPQHF. The CDR3 DNA reads as TGTGCCAGTATTCCGACAGGGGGTTATCAGCCCCAGCATTTT.